The clone carrying this T cell receptor (beta chain) was recorded only once. What it binds is not known. Deletions cut 6 bases from V and 5 bases from J, with 16 bases between. This CDR3 is built from 14 residues. Germline CDR1 is MNHEY and CDR2 is SMNVEV (reference sequence). This sample was included in a study of cytomegalovirus exposure and HLA in healthy donors. Overall study findings and caveats: Associated with cytomegalovirus, according to the listing, were about 160 TCR beta chains.

Profiled with immunoSEQ multiplex PCR; TCRdb holds only in-frame clones, not every one. The sample holds around 65,000 clones, 90% to 95% seen once. This rearrangement joins TRBV27 to TRBJ1-2, with a weak D call TRBD1 (5 bases). This sequence originates from a young man in good health and CMV-seropositive. The sequenced sample was PBMCs. The CDR3 DNA reads TGTGCCAGCAGGCGGGGCAGTAAAGGGTATGGCTACACCTTC. Translated, it gives CASRRGSKGYGYTF.